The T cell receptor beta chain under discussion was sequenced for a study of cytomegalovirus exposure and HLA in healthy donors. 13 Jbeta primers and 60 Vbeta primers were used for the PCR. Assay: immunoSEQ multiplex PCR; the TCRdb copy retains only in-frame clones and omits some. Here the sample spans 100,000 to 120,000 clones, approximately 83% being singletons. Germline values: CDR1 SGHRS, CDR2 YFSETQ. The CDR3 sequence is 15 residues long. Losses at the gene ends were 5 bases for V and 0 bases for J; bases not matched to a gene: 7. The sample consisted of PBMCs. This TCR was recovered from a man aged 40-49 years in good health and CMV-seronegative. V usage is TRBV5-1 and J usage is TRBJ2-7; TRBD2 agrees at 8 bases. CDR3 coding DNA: TGCGCCAGCAGGGGGAGCGGGGGCCTCTCCTACGAGCAGTACTTC. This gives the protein CASRGSGGLSYEQYF.